The 5 T cell receptor beta chains below all came from one sample that was sequenced in a study of shared clonotypes between healthy human individuals (dated by TCRdb to 2018 to 2020). The library was generated by the immunoSEQ multiplex PCR assay. Not all clones reach the TCRdb copy of this immuneACCESS table, which keeps in-frame sequences only. Checked studies attribute under half of the gap to unresolved V genes and leave the rest unexplained. Present in this sample are 2 million to 2.5 million clones, roughly 91% of which were seen just once. Of the sample, 1.5% to 2% is held by the ten largest clones. For the CD8 naive samples, CD45RO-negative cells were positively selected for CCR7, yielding a CD45RA+CCR7+ population from which TemRA cells were excluded. The specimen sequenced was naive CD8+ T cells from PBMCs. Reading the label with the study, this specimen's cell subset or site is: CD45RA+CCR7+. The receptors originated from a man younger than 35 in good health. Some clones in this sample may be carry-over from other donors' samples.

The chain uses TRBV7-2 and TRBJ1-1; 8 bases agree with TRBD1. Germline V gene lookup returns CDR1 SGHTA and CDR2 FQGNSA. This CDR3 has 14 amino acids. V gave up 8 bases and J gave up 1 base; unmatched junction bases: 6. The CDR3 nucleotides are TGTGCCAGCTCAAGGACAGGGAGGAACACTGAAGCTTTCTTT. Translation gives CASSRTGRNTEAFF.

V and J are TRBV2 and TRBJ2-1; 7 bases fit TRBD1. Germline CDR1 is SNHLY and CDR2 is FYNNEI. The CDR3 length is 17 residues. The J segment lost 6 bases and the V segment lost 0 bases, leaving 11 bases of the junction unmatched. The CDR3 protein is CASSEALTGVLLNEQFF. The CDR3 nucleotides are TGTGCCAGCAGTGAAGCGTTAACAGGGGTACTCCTCAATGAGCAGTTCTTC.

This rearrangement joins TRBV29-1 to TRBJ1-4, with 7 bases lining up with TRBD1. Germline trimming cut 8 bases from V and 2 bases from J; bases unmatched to any gene: 11. There are 15 residues in the CDR3. Germline CDR1 is SQVTM and CDR2 is ANQGSEA. The CDR3 here is CSPDRARTTNEKLFF. The CDR3 DNA reads as TGCAGCCCAGACAGGGCCCGAACCACTAATGAAAAACTGTTTTTT.

The genes are TRBV29-1 and TRBJ2-1, with unresolved D. Per germline, CDR1 SQVTM and CDR2 ANQGSEA. Trimming removed 2 bases from V and 9 bases from J, with 14 bases in between. The CDR3 contains 13 residues. CDR3 sequence (DNA): TGCAGCGTTGAAATGGTAGCTTCAAGTGAGCAGTTCTTC. It codes for CSVEMVASSEQFF.

This chain uses TRBV15 with TRBJ2-1; D is perhaps TRBD1 (6 bases). This CDR3 comprises 18 residues. The V end lost 3 bases, the J end lost 5 bases, and 23 bases lay between the germline ends. CDR1 LNHNV and CDR2 YYDKDF come from the germline V gene (reference sequence). In DNA form, the CDR3 reads TGTGCCACCAGCAGGGAAGCCGGACAGCCCGCCGGCCACAATGAGCAGTTCTTC. Amino acid sequence: CATSREAGQPAGHNEQFF.